The 25 T cell receptor beta chains in this list originate from one sample, sequenced in a study of control samples from healthy donors and cancer patients. TCRdb's copy holds only in-frame clones and misses some; the assay was immunoSEQ multiplex PCR. The profile shows roughly 60,000 clones, about 95% of them singletons. Sequencing was done on a sample of blood. The receptors stem from a man aged 25 to 40 in good health.

A single count supports this clone. V gene TRBV18 combines with J gene TRBJ1-2; tentatively, D is TRBD1 (5 bases). The germline CDR1 and CDR2 sequences are KGHSH and LQKENI. Trimming stripped 3 bases from V and 0 bases from J, with 14 bases between. The CDR3 spans 16 residues. CDR3 residues: CASSPGGATANYGYTF. As DNA, the CDR3 is TGTGCCAGCTCACCCGGAGGGGCCACAGCTAACTATGGCTACACCTTC.

The chain combines TRBV6-2 or TRBV6-3 with TRBJ2-6, with 7 bases aligning to TRBD1. V trimming: 4 bases; J trimming: 2 bases; junction bases outside the gene matches: 5. Germline lookup yields CDR1 MNHEY and CDR2 SVGEGT. CDR3 length: 16 amino acids. The DNA for the CDR3 is TGTGCCAGCAGTTCCGACAGGGCTGCTGGGGCCAACGTCCTGACTTTC. Its protein product is CASSSDRAAGANVLTF.

Only a few counts were recorded for this clone. The genes are TRBV25-1 and TRBJ2-5; TRBD2 agrees at 12 bases. With V trimmed by 5 bases and J by 4 bases, 5 bases remained unmatched. The CDR3 loop spans 15 amino acids. Germline CDR1 reads MGHDK; CDR2 reads SYGVNS. CDR3 amino acids: CASSRPGLAGETQYF. CDR3 sequence (DNA): TGTGCCAGCAGTCGTCCGGGACTAGCGGGAGAGACCCAGTACTTC.

This chain connects TRBV11-1 to TRBJ2-7, with 8 bases aligning to TRBD2. The J segment lost 3 bases and the V segment lost 1 base, leaving 8 bases of the junction unmatched. This CDR3 is built from 16 residues. The V gene's germline CDR1 is SGHAT and CDR2 FQDESV (reference sequence). DNA for the CDR3: TGTGCCAGCAGCTTAGGCCTAGCGGGTAATGTCTACGAGCAGTACTTC. Translation gives CASSLGLAGNVYEQYF.

The V and J genes are TRBV5-1 and TRBJ2-2, with 8 bases matching TRBD1. The CDR3 spans 16 residues. With 0 bases clipped from V and 0 bases from J, the junction kept 1 base outside the gene matches. Germline CDR1 and CDR2: SGHRS and YFSETQ. The CDR3 nucleotides read TGCGCCAGCAGCTTGGCAGGGGGCGCGAACACCGGGGAGCTGTTTTTT. Residues: CASSLAGGANTGELFF.

The sample holds one count of this clone. J is TRBJ2-3 and V is TRBV6-2 or TRBV6-3; 11 positions match TRBD2. J gave up 7 bases and V 4 bases, and 4 bases lay outside the gene matches. This CDR3 comprises 14 residues. Germline V gene lookup returns CDR1 MNHEY and CDR2 SVGEGT. The CDR3 sequence: CASSSTSGGNTQYF. Written as DNA, the CDR3 is TGTGCCAGCAGTTCTACTAGCGGGGGAAATACGCAGTATTTT.

The chain employs TRBV28 and TRBJ1-1, with TRBD1 identical over 10 bases. The ends lost 7 bases at V and 3 bases at J; junction bases unmatched: 5. The CDR3 length is 14 residues. The germline gives CDR1 MDHEN, CDR2 SYDVKM. Here the CDR3 DNA reads TGTGCCAGCAATCGACAGGGGGCATACACTGAAGCTTTCTTT. Translating gives CASNRQGAYTEAFF.

The chain is built from TRBV10-1 and TRBJ2-4, with D tentatively TRBD1 (6 bases). Germline CDR1 WNHNN, CDR2 SYGVQD (reference sequence). The CDR3 spans 16 residues. Between the trimmed V and J ends, which lost 6 bases and 2 bases, there was a span of 17 bases. CDR3 region: CASSQTLTGTKNIQYF. In nucleotides, the CDR3 is TGCGCCAGCAGCCAAACACTGACAGGAACCAAAAACATTCAGTACTTC.

V is TRBV9 and J is TRBJ1-1; a weak D match, TRBD1 (6 bases). CDR3 length: 14 residues. Germline CDR1 and CDR2: SGDLS and YYNGEE. V was pared by 1 base and J by 4 bases, with 11 bases between. CDR3 DNA sequence: TGTGCCAGCAGCGTATCAGGGGAGAGCACTGAAGCTTTCTTT. Protein: CASSVSGESTEAFF. Complete variable domain (other parts from reference TRBV9 and TRBJ1-1): DSGVTQTPKHLITATGQRVTLRCSPRSGDLSVYWYQQSLDQGLQFLIQYYNGEERAKGNILERFSAQQFPDLHSELNLSSLELGDSALYFCASSVSGESTEAFFGQGTRLTVV.

This chain connects TRBV27 to TRBJ1-2; unclear D gene. The CDR3 loop spans 13 amino acids. Germline V gene lookup returns CDR1 MNHEY and CDR2 SMNVEV (reference sequence). The V and J ends lost 10 bases and 4 bases respectively, with 16 bases between them. CDR3 region: CATRPRSPYGYTF. The CDR3 bases are TGTGCCACCAGGCCCCGGAGCCCCTATGGCTACACCTTC.

The CDR3 sequence is CASSRQPSGGQYEQYF. The CDR3 DNA reads as TGTGCCAGCAGCCGACAACCTAGCGGGGGACAGTACGAGCAGTACTTC. The genes are TRBV14 and TRBJ2-7, with TRBD2 identical over 10 bases. CDR3 length: 16 amino acids. The V and J ends lost 4 bases and 4 bases, in that order; junction bases with no gene match: 10. Germline values: CDR1 SGHDN, CDR2 FVKESK.

The V gene is TRBV9, the J gene TRBJ2-7, with 9 bases fitting TRBD2. This CDR3 region has 14 residues. Germline V gene data show CDR1 as SGDLS and CDR2 as YYNGEE. The V gene end was trimmed by 0 bases and the J gene end by 3 bases; junction bases not matched to a gene: 1. CDR3 amino acids: CASSVEAGGYEQYF. The CDR3 DNA reads TGTGCCAGCAGCGTAGAAGCGGGGGGCTACGAGCAGTACTTC.

The chain carries TRBV18 and TRBJ1-4; weak D call: TRBD1 (6 bases). The ends were cut back, 5 bases at V and 7 bases at J, with 14 bases in the middle. The V gene's germline CDR1 is KGHSH and CDR2 LQKENI. This CDR3 has 14 amino acids. The CDR3 loop reads CASSSQGLSEKLFF. In nucleotides, the CDR3 is TGTGCCAGCTCATCACAGGGTTTAAGTGAAAAACTGTTTTTT.

The chain recombines TRBV12-3 or TRBV12-4 with TRBJ2-3, with no clear D. V was clipped by 6 bases and J by 6 bases, with 13 bases between them. This CDR3 is 13 amino acids long. Written as DNA, the CDR3 is TGTGCCAGCAGCCGAACCCGCTGGGATACGCAGTATTTT. Translating it yields CASSRTRWDTQYF.

The rearrangement joins TRBV2 to TRBJ1-2; D unresolved. With 0 bases removed from V and 1 base from J, the gap between germline ends came to 9 bases. The CDR3 totals 15 residues. Germline loops: CDR1 SNHLY, CDR2 FYNNEI. The CDR3 DNA reads as TGTGCCAGCAGTGAAGCGGCAGCCTATAACTATGGCTACACCTTC. Translating gives CASSEAAAYNYGYTF.

This clone was recorded once. The chain has TRBV3-1 (or the pseudogene TRBV3-2) and TRBJ1-6; no definite D call. Germline V gene lookup returns CDR1 LGHDT and CDR2 YNNKEL (reference sequence). This CDR3 has 15 amino acids. Trimming pared 6 bases from V and 5 bases from J, leaving 14 bases between. CDR3 DNA: TGTGCCAGCAGTCTTACGGGCCTAGATAATTCACCCCTCCACTTT. This translates into CASSLTGLDNSPLHF.

This chain uses TRBV3-1 (or the pseudogene TRBV3-2) with TRBJ1-5; no clear D gene. Trimming took off 2 bases at V and 6 bases at J, with 11 bases between the two ends. The CDR3 is made up of 14 amino acids. Germline CDR1 and CDR2: LGHDT and YNNKEL (reference sequence). The CDR3 coding sequence is TGTGCCAGCAGCCAACGGAGCTGGGGTCAGCCCCAGCATTTT. Its translation is CASSQRSWGQPQHF.

As regards this clone: Other nucleotide sequences from this sample produce the same CDR3. The rearrangement links TRBV9 to TRBJ1-6, with a weak D call TRBD1 (6 bases). CDR3 length equals 14 residues. Germline V lookup: CDR1 SGDLS, CDR2 YYNGEE. Trimming took off 7 bases at V and 0 bases at J, with 8 bases between the two ends. The CDR3 DNA follows: TGTGCCAGCGGGGGCGGCTCCTATAATTCACCCCTCCACTTT. Translated, it gives CASGGGSYNSPLHF. The full variable domain, rest sourced from reference TRBV9 and TRBJ1-6, is DSGVTQTPKHLITATGQRVTLRCSPRSGDLSVYWYQQSLDQGLQFLIQYYNGEERAKGNILERFSAQQFPDLHSELNLSSLELGDSALYFCASGGGSYNSPLHFGNGTRLTVT.

V gene TRBV6-2 or TRBV6-3 combines with J gene TRBJ2-3, with unresolved D. The V and J ends lost 5 bases and 5 bases respectively, with 5 bases between them. Germline V CDR1 and CDR2: MNHEY, SVGEGT. The CDR3 spans 11 residues. The CDR3 bases are TGTGCCAGCAGTCGGCTAGATACGCAGTATTTT. Its protein is CASSRLDTQYF.

The rearrangement joins TRBV5-1 to TRBJ1-6, with a possible D match to TRBD1 (5 bases). V lost 5 bases and J lost 7, with 22 bases in between. The germline V gene encodes CDR1 SGHRS and CDR2 YFSETQ. The CDR3 is 17 amino acids. CDR3 bases: TGCGCCAGCAGTCTGCAGACGGGAGCAGGGCGAAATTCACCCCTCCACTTT. This sequence encodes CASSLQTGAGRNSPLHF. Combining the CDR3 with reference TRBV5-1 and TRBJ1-6 gives the whole variable domain KAGVTQTPRYLIKTRGQQVTLSCSPISGHRSVSWYQQTPGQGLQFLFEYFSETQRNKGNFPGRFSGRQFSNSRSEMNVSTLELGDSALYLCASSLQTGAGRNSPLHFGNGTRLTVT.

The gene calls are TRBV19 and TRBJ2-1; D is possibly TRBD1 (5 bases). CDR1 and CDR2 (germline): LNHDA, SQIVND (reference sequence). The CDR3 runs 13 residues. V shed 2 bases and J shed 4 bases, with 6 bases lying between them. CDR3 sequence (DNA): TGTGCCAGTAGTATACGACAGTACAATGAGCAGTTCTTC. Translating gives CASSIRQYNEQFF.

The chain carries TRBV7-9 and TRBJ1-2; D remains unclear. CDR3 length: 14 amino acids. Deletions cut 3 bases from V and 1 base from J, with 9 bases between. CDR1 and CDR2 from the germline V gene are SEHNR and FQNEAQ (reference sequence). CDR3 sequence: CASSLANSNYGYTF. The CDR3 DNA reads TGTGCCAGCAGCTTGGCGAATAGTAACTATGGCTACACCTTC.

This chain links TRBV29-1 with TRBJ2-5; 8 nucleotides align to TRBD2. The CDR3 is 14 residues long. Trimming removed 1 base from V and 5 bases from J; junction bases left unmatched: 6. Germline CDR1 SQVTM, CDR2 ANQGSEA. CDR3: CSVEVGRARETQYF. As DNA, the CDR3 is TGCAGCGTTGAAGTCGGGAGGGCCCGGGAGACCCAGTACTTC.

The gene calls are TRBV7-2 and TRBJ1-6; D uncertain. CDR1 is SGHTA and CDR2 is FQGNSA in the germline V gene. The CDR3 length is 13 residues. The V end was cut by 2 bases, the J end by 5 bases, with 4 bases between. The CDR3 DNA reads TGTGCCAGCAGCTTACAGAATAATTCACCCCTCCACTTT. This gives the protein CASSLQNNSPLHF.

The chain employs TRBV11-1 and TRBJ1-5; the D gene is possibly TRBD1 (6 bases). V lost 3 bases and J 4 bases, leaving 13 bases between the germline ends. The germline V gene has CDR1 SGHAT and CDR2 FQDESV (reference sequence). The CDR3 runs to 15 residues. Written as DNA, the CDR3 is TGTGCCAGCAGCTTGGGGGGGCAATCTAATCAGCCCCAGCATTTT. Translating it yields CASSLGGQSNQPQHF.